These T cell receptor beta chains were read from a single sample in a study of CD8 T cells in Susac syndrome. One entry per CDR3 protein, called by TCRdb with MiXCR from the immunoSEQ multiplex PCR reads. The sample carries about 200,000 distinct CDR3 sequences, more than 85% recorded once. Sequenced: CD4+ T cells from PBMCs. The source is a human donor with multiple sclerosis. The CDR3 runs from the conserved cysteine through the conserved F or W. Each record gives: CDR3 DNA, CDR3 protein, J gene, clone size, V gene, D gene. The D gene is left open where the match is weak. Clone sizes are given selectively: once, few, many, or a class where the clone is expanded.

TGCAGTGCTAGAGTCCCCCTGGGCCCAGATACGCAGTATTTT | CSARVPLGPDTQYF | TRBJ2-3 | . | TRBV20-1 | .
TGCAGTGCTAGTGGAAACTATGGCTACACCTTC | CSASGNYGYTF | TRBJ1-2 | few | TRBV20-1 | .
TGCGCCAGCAGCCATTGGACAGGGGAGGATGAGCAGTTCTTC | CASSHWTGEDEQFF | TRBJ2-1 | . | TRBV4-1 | TRBD1
TGTGCCAGCAGCTTGCAGGGGGCAGGAGATTCACCCCTCCACTTT | CASSLQGAGDSPLHF | TRBJ1-6 | . | TRBV7-9 | TRBD1
TGTGCCAGCAGCCAATGGACCGGGGAGACCCAGTACTTC | CASSQWTGETQYF | TRBJ2-5 | once | TRBV3-1 | .
TGCGCCAGCAGCCTGCCGGGCAGCTTGAACACTGAAGCTTTCTTT | CASSLPGSLNTEAFF | TRBJ1-1 | . | TRBV5-1 | .
TGCAGTGCTAGAGCAGGGGGCGTCGACGAGCAGTACTTC | CSARAGGVDEQYF | TRBJ2-7 | . | TRBV20-1 | TRBD1
TGTGCCTGGAGTCCATACATGAACACTGAAGCTTTCTTT | CAWSPYMNTEAFF | TRBJ1-1 | . | TRBV30 | .
TGTGCCAGCAGCACCACCGGGACCATAGGCGAGCAGTACTTC | CASSTTGTIGEQYF | TRBJ2-7 | . | TRBV7-9 | .
TGTGCCTGGAGTGTACCCGTGAACTATGGCTACACCTTC | CAWSVPVNYGYTF | TRBJ1-2 | . | TRBV30 | .
TGTGCCAGCAGCTCAGGACGGACGGAGAATCAGCCCCAGCATTTT | CASSSGRTENQPQHF | TRBJ1-5 | . | TRBV2 | .
TGTGCCAGCAGTTTAGACAGAGACGAGCAGTACTTC | CASSLDRDEQYF | TRBJ2-7 | . | TRBV12-3/TRBV12-4 | .
TGCAGTGCCCCGGGGGATACCACAGATACGCAGTATTTT | CSAPGDTTDTQYF | TRBJ2-3 | . | TRBV20-1 | .
TGTGCCTGGAGTGTAGGGGACCCCAATGAGCAGTTCTTC | CAWSVGDPNEQFF | TRBJ2-1 | few | TRBV30 | .
TGTGCCAGCAGCTCGGCGGGGGGCCTCCCCAATGAGCAGTTCTTC | CASSSAGGLPNEQFF | TRBJ2-1 | once | TRBV11-2 | TRBD2
TGCAGTGCTAGAGTTGGGGAGGGGAGGGATGGCTACACCTTC | CSARVGEGRDGYTF | TRBJ1-2 | . | TRBV20-1 | .
TGTGCCAGCTTCCGGACATCGAACACCGGGGAGCTGTTTTTT | CASFRTSNTGELFF | TRBJ2-2 | few | TRBV7-2 | .
TGCAGTGCTAGAGCTCCGGGACTAGCCAATGAGCAGTTCTTC | CSARAPGLANEQFF | TRBJ2-1 | . | TRBV20-1 | TRBD2
TGTGCCAGCAGCGCAGGAAGGGGGCTCAGAACTGAAGCTTTCTTT | CASSAGRGLRTEAFF | TRBJ1-1 | . | TRBV7-9 | TRBD1
TGTGCCAGCAGTTTACTGGGCGGTTCTGGGGCCAACGTCCTGACTTTC | CASSLLGGSGANVLTF | TRBJ2-6 | . | TRBV27 | .
TGCAGCGTTGTGCCAGGGGGTACTGAAGCTTTCTTT | CSVVPGGTEAFF | TRBJ1-1 | . | TRBV29-1 | TRBD1
TGTGCCAGCAGCTTCTGGGAGAATGAGCAGTTCTTC | CASSFWENEQFF | TRBJ2-1 | . | TRBV7-8 | .
TGTGCCAGCAGTGCGGGCGGGTTGAACACCGGGGAGCTGTTTTTT | CASSAGGLNTGELFF | TRBJ2-2 | once | TRBV2 | .
TGTGCCACCAGCAGAGATCGGGCTAGCCGCGAGCAGTTCTTC | CATSRDRASREQFF | TRBJ2-1 | . | TRBV15 | .
TGTGCCACCAGCAGAGACTGGGTGGGAGGAGAGACCCAGTACTTC | CATSRDWVGGETQYF | TRBJ2-5 | . | TRBV15 | .
TGTGCCAGCCGGCCAGGACAGGGGGGGCAAGAGACCCAGTACTTC | CASRPGQGGQETQYF | TRBJ2-5 | once | TRBV12-3/TRBV12-4 | TRBD1
TGTGCCAGCAGCTTAGGCGGGGGAGAGACCCAGTACTTC | CASSLGGGETQYF | TRBJ2-5 | few | TRBV5-1 | TRBD2
TGCAGCTTTGTGGGACTAGCGGGGGGCACAGATACGCAGTATTTT | CSFVGLAGGTDTQYF | TRBJ2-3 | . | TRBV29-1 | TRBD2
TGTGCCAGCAGCCAAGTATCGGGGGACTCCTATGGCTACACCTTC | CASSQVSGDSYGYTF | TRBJ1-2 | . | TRBV4-2 | .
TGTGCCTGGAGGGGACAGGGGATTACCTATAATTCACCCCTCCACTTT | CAWRGQGITYNSPLHF | TRBJ1-6 | . | TRBV30 | TRBD1
TGTGCCAGCAGTTTGGTAGTTGGCGAGCAGTACTTC | CASSLVVGEQYF | TRBJ2-7 | . | TRBV27 | .
TGTGCCTGGAGTTACAGGGATGCAACCCCCTACGAGCAGTACTTC | CAWSYRDATPYEQYF | TRBJ2-7 | . | TRBV30 | .
TGCAGCGTGGCACCGGGACAGGGGGATTCACCCCTCCACTTT | CSVAPGQGDSPLHF | TRBJ1-6 | . | TRBV29-1 | TRBD1
TGTGCCAGCAGCCAGGGACAGGGGTCGCGGTACTTC | CASSQGQGSRYF | TRBJ2-7 | . | TRBV14 | TRBD1
TGTGCCAGCAGCCCCGGACAGGGGGGAAACACTGAAGCTTTCTTT | CASSPGQGGNTEAFF | TRBJ1-1 | . | TRBV7-8 | TRBD1
TGTGCCAGCAGTTTGCCTCTCCAAGAGACCCAGTACTTC | CASSLPLQETQYF | TRBJ2-5 | . | TRBV12-3/TRBV12-4 | .
TGTGCCAGCAGCCGGACTACAGGGACCAAAAACATTCAGTACTTC | CASSRTTGTKNIQYF | TRBJ2-4 | . | TRBV3-1 | .
TGTGCCAGCAGCCAAGTCGGACAGACGGACTTC | CASSQVGQTDF | TRBJ2-4 | . | TRBV3-1 | .
TGCAGTGGGGGCGGAACAGGATCCCTCCACTTT | CSGGGTGSLHF | TRBJ1-6 | . | TRBV20-1 | .
TGTGCCAGTAGTTTGAACCGGGACAGGGGGAGGAACATTCAGTACTTC | CASSLNRDRGRNIQYF | TRBJ2-4 | . | TRBV19 | TRBD1
TGTGCCAGCAGCCAAATCGGACAGGGACTTGGCTACACCTTC | CASSQIGQGLGYTF | TRBJ1-2 | . | TRBV14 | TRBD1
TGCGCCAGCAGCTCGGGACAGAATTCACCCCTCCACTTT | CASSSGQNSPLHF | TRBJ1-6 | . | TRBV5-1 | TRBD1
TGTGCCAGCAGCGTAGGGCTTTCCGACGACTCACCCCTCCACTTT | CASSVGLSDDSPLHF | TRBJ1-6 | . | TRBV9 | .
TGCAGTGCTAGAGTTGTGGGAGGTGAGCAGTTCTTC | CSARVVGGEQFF | TRBJ2-1 | . | TRBV20-1 | .
TGCAGCACCTTCCGGGGGCTAGCAGGATCTACAGATACGCAGTATTTT | CSTFRGLAGSTDTQYF | TRBJ2-3 | . | TRBV29-1 | .
TGTGCCAGCAGCCCGGGGGGTTACAATGAGCAGTTCTTC | CASSPGGYNEQFF | TRBJ2-1 | few | TRBV6-5 | TRBD2
TGTGCCAGCAGTTACCGAGCGGGGACTACCCCCAATGAGCAGTTCTTC | CASSYRAGTTPNEQFF | TRBJ2-1 | . | TRBV6-5 | TRBD2
TGTGCCAGCACCCACGGGCCCCAAGAGACCCAGTACTTC | CASTHGPQETQYF | TRBJ2-5 | . | TRBV6-5 | .
TGTGCCAGCAGCCTACTTGGGACCACCACCGGGGAGCTGTTTTTT | CASSLLGTTTGELFF | TRBJ2-2 | . | TRBV3-1 | .
TGTGCCAGCAGCCAAGAGAGCGGCTACACCTTC | CASSQESGYTF | TRBJ1-2 | . | TRBV3-1 | .
TGTGCCAGCAGCCAAGCTCTGGACTCGAACACTGAAGCTTTCTTT | CASSQALDSNTEAFF | TRBJ1-1 | . | TRBV3-1 | .
TGTGCCACCAGCAGCGACGAATACAGGGCTATGAACACTGAAGCTTTCTTT | CATSSDEYRAMNTEAFF | TRBJ1-1 | . | TRBV15 | .
TGTGCCAGCAGCTTAGCGGGGTCCAATAATCAGCCCCAGCATTTT | CASSLAGSNNQPQHF | TRBJ1-5 | . | TRBV7-2 | .
TGTGCCTGGAGATTGCCCGGGGTCTCTTCCCTCTTC | CAWRLPGVSSLF | TRBJ2-7 | . | TRBV30 | .
TGTGCCAGCAGTTTAGCGGCGGGGGGGCGTGAGCAGTTCTTC | CASSLAAGGREQFF | TRBJ2-1 | . | TRBV12-3/TRBV12-4 | TRBD2